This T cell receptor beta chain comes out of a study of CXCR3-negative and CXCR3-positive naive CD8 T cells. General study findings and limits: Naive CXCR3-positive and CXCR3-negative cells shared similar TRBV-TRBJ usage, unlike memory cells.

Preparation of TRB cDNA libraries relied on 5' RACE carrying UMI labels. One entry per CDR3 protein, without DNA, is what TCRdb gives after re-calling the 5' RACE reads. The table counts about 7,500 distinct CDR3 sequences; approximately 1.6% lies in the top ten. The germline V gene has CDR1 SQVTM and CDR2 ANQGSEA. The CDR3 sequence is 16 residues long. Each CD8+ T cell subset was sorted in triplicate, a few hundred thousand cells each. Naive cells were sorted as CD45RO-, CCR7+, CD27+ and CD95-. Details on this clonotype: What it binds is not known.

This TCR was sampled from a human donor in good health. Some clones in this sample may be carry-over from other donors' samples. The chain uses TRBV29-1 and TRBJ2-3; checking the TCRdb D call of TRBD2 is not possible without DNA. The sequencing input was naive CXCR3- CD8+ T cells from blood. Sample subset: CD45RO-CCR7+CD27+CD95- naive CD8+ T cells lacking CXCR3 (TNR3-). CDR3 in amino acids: CSVGPLAGDHIDTQYF.